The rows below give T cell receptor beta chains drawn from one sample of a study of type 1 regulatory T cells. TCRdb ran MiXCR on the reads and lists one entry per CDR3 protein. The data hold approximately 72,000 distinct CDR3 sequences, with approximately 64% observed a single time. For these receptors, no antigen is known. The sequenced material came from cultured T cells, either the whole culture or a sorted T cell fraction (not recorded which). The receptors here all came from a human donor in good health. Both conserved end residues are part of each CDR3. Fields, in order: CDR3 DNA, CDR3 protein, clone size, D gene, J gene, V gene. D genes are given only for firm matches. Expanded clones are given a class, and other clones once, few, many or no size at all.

DNA: TGCGCCAGCAGCCAAGATGCGAGCGGGAGTGGCACAGATACGCAGTATTTT; CDR3: CASSQDASGSGTDTQYF; size: many; D: TRBD2; J: TRBJ2-3; V: TRBV4-3
DNA: TGTGCCAGCATGGCGGGCAGGACCTACTTC; CDR3: CASMAGRTYF; size: -; D: -; J: TRBJ2-1; V: TRBV2
DNA: TGTGCCAGCAGCCAAGATCACCTAGCGGGGTTCACAGATACGCAGTATTTT; CDR3: CASSQDHLAGFTDTQYF; size: -; D: TRBD2; J: TRBJ2-3; V: TRBV4-2
DNA: TGTGCCAGCAGCTTAGAGGGACTAGCGGGCACAGATACGCAGTATTTT; CDR3: CASSLEGLAGTDTQYF; size: -; D: TRBD2; J: TRBJ2-3; V: TRBV7-2
DNA: TGTGCCAGCAGATTAAGGGGGGATACGCAGTATTTT; CDR3: CASRLRGDTQYF; size: -; D: -; J: TRBJ2-3; V: TRBV12-3/TRBV12-4
DNA: TGTGCCAGCAGCCTCCAAGTGGGGGATCAGCCCCAGCATTTT; CDR3: CASSLQVGDQPQHF; size: few; D: -; J: TRBJ1-5; V: TRBV7-2
DNA: TGTGCCTGGAGTGTAACCCCGAGACAAGAGACCCAGTACTTC; CDR3: CAWSVTPRQETQYF; size: -; D: -; J: TRBJ2-5; V: TRBV30
DNA: TGCAGTGCTAAAGACCCAACTCGTGGAACAGATACGCAGTATTTT; CDR3: CSAKDPTRGTDTQYF; size: -; D: -; J: TRBJ2-3; V: TRBV20-1
DNA: TGTGCCAGCAGGCAGAGGATGCTAGCTAGCACAGATACGCAGTATTTT; CDR3: CASRQRMLASTDTQYF; size: -; D: -; J: TRBJ2-3; V: TRBV4-2
DNA: TGTGCCAGCTCACCTGGACAGGGGGCAACTGGAAACACCATATATTTT; CDR3: CASSPGQGATGNTIYF; size: few; D: TRBD1; J: TRBJ1-3; V: TRBV18
DNA: TGTGCCAGCAGTTACTCGACGAGCCTCGTCGAGTATTTT; CDR3: CASSYSTSLVEYF; size: -; D: -; J: TRBJ2-3; V: TRBV6-2/TRBV6-3
DNA: TGCAGTGCTGGGGCGGGAAGCCGCACAGATACGCAGTATTTT; CDR3: CSAGAGSRTDTQYF; size: -; D: -; J: TRBJ2-3; V: TRBV20-1
DNA: TGCAGTCTCGGGGGGACTAACAATCGGGACGAGCAGTACTTC; CDR3: CSLGGTNNRDEQYF; size: -; D: TRBD2; J: TRBJ2-7; V: TRBV20-1
DNA: TGTGCCAGCAGTCCGGGACTAACAGTCCGCACAGATACGCAGTATTTT; CDR3: CASSPGLTVRTDTQYF; size: -; D: TRBD2; J: TRBJ2-3; V: TRBV6-2/TRBV6-3
DNA: TGTGCCAGCAGTTCGTCGCTAGCGGGAGGCTCAGAGACCCAGTACTTC; CDR3: CASSSSLAGGSETQYF; size: -; D: TRBD2; J: TRBJ2-5; V: TRBV12-3/TRBV12-4
DNA: TGCAGCGTTGAAGTAGCGGGAAGGGGCGAGCAGTACTTC; CDR3: CSVEVAGRGEQYF; size: once; D: TRBD2; J: TRBJ2-7; V: TRBV29-1
DNA: TGTGCCAGCAGCTTAGGAACAGTGGGGAATTCACCCCTCCACTTT; CDR3: CASSLGTVGNSPLHF; size: many; D: -; J: TRBJ1-6; V: TRBV7-8
DNA: TGTGCCAGCAGTAAGGGCCCTACGGGCAATCAGCCCCAGCATTTT; CDR3: CASSKGPTGNQPQHF; size: once; D: -; J: TRBJ1-5; V: TRBV12-3/TRBV12-4
DNA: TGTGCCAGCAGCCAAGACGCCGGGACAGGGGGTACCGGGGAGCTGTTTTTT; CDR3: CASSQDAGTGGTGELFF; size: -; D: TRBD1; J: TRBJ2-2; V: TRBV3-1
DNA: TGCGCCAGCAGCTTAGGAGCCCTACCCGAGCAGTACTTC; CDR3: CASSLGALPEQYF; size: -; D: -; J: TRBJ2-7; V: TRBV5-1
DNA: TGCAGTGCTCCGACTGTAGGCACTGAAGCTTTCTTT; CDR3: CSAPTVGTEAFF; size: few; D: -; J: TRBJ1-1; V: TRBV20-1
DNA: TGTGCCAGCAGCGGAGTTAGCGGGAGGGGGCAAGAGACCCAGTACTTC; CDR3: CASSGVSGRGQETQYF; size: -; D: TRBD2; J: TRBJ2-5; V: TRBV7-7